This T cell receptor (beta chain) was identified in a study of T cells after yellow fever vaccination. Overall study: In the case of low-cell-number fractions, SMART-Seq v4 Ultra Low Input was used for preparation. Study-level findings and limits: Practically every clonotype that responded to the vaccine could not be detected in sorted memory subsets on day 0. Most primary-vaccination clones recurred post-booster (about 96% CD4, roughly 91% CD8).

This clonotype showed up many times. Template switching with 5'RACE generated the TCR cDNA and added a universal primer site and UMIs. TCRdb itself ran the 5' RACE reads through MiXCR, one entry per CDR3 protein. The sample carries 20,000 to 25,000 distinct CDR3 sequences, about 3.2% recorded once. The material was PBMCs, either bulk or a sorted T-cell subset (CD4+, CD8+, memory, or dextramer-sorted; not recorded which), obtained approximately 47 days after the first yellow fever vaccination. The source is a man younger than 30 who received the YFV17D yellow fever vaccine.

The CDR3 protein is CASSLGVAGGQETQYF. The CDR3 coding sequence is TGTGCCAGCAGCTTAGGGGTGGCGGGGGGCCAAGAGACCCAGTACTTC. The V and J genes are TRBV7-6 and TRBJ2-5; TRBD2 aligns across 8 bases. The trim removed 1 base at V and 1 base at J, leaving 5 bases unmatched. CDR1 and CDR2 from the germline V gene are SGHVS and FNYEAQ. The CDR3 contains 16 residues.